Listed below are T cell receptor beta chains from one sample, sequenced in a study of CXCR3-negative and CXCR3-positive naive CD8 T cells. TCRdb re-analyzed the 5' RACE reads; it lists each CDR3 protein once, without DNA. The sample's table shows over 100,000 distinct CDR3 sequences. Sequencing input: naive CXCR3- CD8+ T cells from blood. The receptor set was obtained from a human donor in good health. Some clones in this sample may be carry-over from other donors' samples. CDR3s include the opening cysteine and the closing phenylalanine or tryptophan. Size values are once, few and many counts, or a class for expanded clones, and some rows have none.

clone size: -; J gene: TRBJ1-2; V gene: TRBV6-5; CDR3 protein: CASSSRDRDYGYTF
clone size: -; J gene: TRBJ2-5; V gene: TRBV29-1; CDR3 protein: CSVEGESGGPEETQYF
clone size: -; J gene: TRBJ2-3; V gene: TRBV7-2; CDR3 protein: CASSSGYAQYF
clone size: -; J gene: TRBJ2-1; V gene: TRBV7-2; CDR3 protein: CASSLERVGGINEQFF
clone size: -; J gene: TRBJ2-2; V gene: TRBV9; CDR3 protein: CASSVEIRQQNTGELFF
clone size: -; J gene: TRBJ2-2; V gene: TRBV7-6; CDR3 protein: CASSSSAGGYTGELFF
clone size: -; J gene: TRBJ1-1; V gene: TRBV5-1; CDR3 protein: CASSQGQTNTEAFF
clone size: -; J gene: TRBJ2-7; V gene: TRBV25-1; CDR3 protein: CASSPSGDLSYEQYF
clone size: -; J gene: TRBJ1-2; V gene: TRBV29-1; CDR3 protein: CSVTGTGDYGYTF
clone size: -; J gene: TRBJ1-1; V gene: TRBV15; CDR3 protein: CATSTSWDRGDTEAFF
clone size: -; J gene: TRBJ2-1; V gene: TRBV4-3; CDR3 protein: CASSQDRDSYNEQFF
clone size: -; J gene: TRBJ2-7; V gene: TRBV28; CDR3 protein: CASSLLPTYEQYF
clone size: -; J gene: TRBJ1-1; V gene: TRBV6-5; CDR3 protein: CASSYSGGNTEAFF
clone size: -; J gene: TRBJ2-5; V gene: TRBV7-6; CDR3 protein: CASSLRGETQYF
clone size: -; J gene: TRBJ1-6; V gene: TRBV18; CDR3 protein: CASSPLGQGNGGNSPLHF
clone size: -; J gene: TRBJ2-3; V gene: TRBV13; CDR3 protein: CASSSVLAGRTDTQYF
clone size: -; J gene: TRBJ1-6; V gene: TRBV24-1; CDR3 protein: CATSDPGQEANSPLHF
clone size: -; J gene: TRBJ2-5; V gene: TRBV21-1; CDR3 protein: CASSKASRTGEETQYF
clone size: -; J gene: TRBJ1-2; V gene: TRBV29-1; CDR3 protein: CSVVAGRNYGYTF
clone size: -; J gene: TRBJ2-1; V gene: TRBV5-1; CDR3 protein: CASSLSAGGLHEQFF
clone size: -; J gene: TRBJ2-1; V gene: TRBV13; CDR3 protein: CASSTSGRAIPNEQFF
clone size: -; J gene: TRBJ2-7; V gene: TRBV6-1; CDR3 protein: CASSVSRDGSYEQYF
clone size: -; J gene: TRBJ2-7; V gene: TRBV28; CDR3 protein: CASSLNIHEQYF
clone size: -; J gene: TRBJ2-3; V gene: TRBV5-5; CDR3 protein: CASSLADGTDTQYF
clone size: -; J gene: TRBJ1-1; V gene: TRBV7-9; CDR3 protein: CASSIGTGEAFF
clone size: -; J gene: TRBJ2-7; V gene: TRBV12-3/TRBV12-4; CDR3 protein: CATSKSRLAGDYEQYF
clone size: -; J gene: TRBJ1-1; V gene: TRBV7-2; CDR3 protein: CASSLPGTPNTEAFF
clone size: -; J gene: TRBJ1-2; V gene: TRBV21-1; CDR3 protein: CASSKEIRPLAGYTF
clone size: -; J gene: TRBJ2-1; V gene: TRBV29-1; CDR3 protein: CSVEDLGTSGRGDEQFF
clone size: -; J gene: TRBJ2-2; V gene: TRBV27; CDR3 protein: CASTSGSGELFF
clone size: -; J gene: TRBJ1-2; V gene: TRBV5-6; CDR3 protein: CYRQRKHYGYTF
clone size: -; J gene: TRBJ2-7; V gene: TRBV5-6; CDR3 protein: CASSLDRVYEQYF
clone size: -; J gene: TRBJ1-2; V gene: TRBV29-1; CDR3 protein: CSAGPGRGANYGYTF
clone size: medium-sized; J gene: TRBJ1-1; V gene: TRBV7-6; CDR3 protein: CASSLGPNPGTGGWMNTEAFF
clone size: -; J gene: TRBJ2-7; V gene: TRBV20-1; CDR3 protein: CSARWTSGFYEQYF
clone size: -; J gene: TRBJ1-1; V gene: TRBV19; CDR3 protein: CASSPTTDEAFF